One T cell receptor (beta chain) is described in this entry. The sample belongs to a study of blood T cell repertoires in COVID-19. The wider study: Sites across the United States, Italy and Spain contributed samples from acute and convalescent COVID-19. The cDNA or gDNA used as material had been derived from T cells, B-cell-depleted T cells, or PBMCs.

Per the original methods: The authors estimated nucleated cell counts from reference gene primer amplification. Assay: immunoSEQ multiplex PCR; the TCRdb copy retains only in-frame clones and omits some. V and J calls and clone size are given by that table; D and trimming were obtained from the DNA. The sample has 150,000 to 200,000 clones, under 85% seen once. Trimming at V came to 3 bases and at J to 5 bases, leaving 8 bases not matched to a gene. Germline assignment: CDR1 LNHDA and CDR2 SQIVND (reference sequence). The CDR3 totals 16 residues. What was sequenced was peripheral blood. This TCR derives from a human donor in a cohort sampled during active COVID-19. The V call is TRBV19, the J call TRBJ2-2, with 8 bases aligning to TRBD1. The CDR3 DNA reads TGTGCCAGTAGTATGCGGGGAGGACAGGGTACCGGGGAGCTGTTTTTT. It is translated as CASSMRGGQGTGELFF.